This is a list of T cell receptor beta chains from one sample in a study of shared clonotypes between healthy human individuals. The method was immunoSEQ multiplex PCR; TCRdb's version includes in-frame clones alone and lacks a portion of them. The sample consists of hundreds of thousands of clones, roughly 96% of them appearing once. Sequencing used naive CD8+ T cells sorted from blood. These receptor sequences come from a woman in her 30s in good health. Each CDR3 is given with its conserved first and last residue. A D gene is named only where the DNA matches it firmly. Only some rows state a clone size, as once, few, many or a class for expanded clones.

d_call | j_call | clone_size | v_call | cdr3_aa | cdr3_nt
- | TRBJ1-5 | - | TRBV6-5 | CASSLRGNQPQHF | TGTGCCAGCAGTCTTAGGGGGAATCAGCCCCAGCATTTT
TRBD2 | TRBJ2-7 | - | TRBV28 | CASSSFGGYEQYF | TGTGCCAGCAGTTCATTCGGGGGGTACGAGCAGTACTTC
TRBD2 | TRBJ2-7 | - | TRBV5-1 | CASSDHQWPSGRVYEQYF | TGCGCCAGCAGCGACCACCAGTGGCCTAGCGGGAGGGTCTACGAGCAGTACTTC
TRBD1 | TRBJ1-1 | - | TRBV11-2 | CASSSLARDRVSNTEAFF | TGTGCCAGCAGCTCACTGGCCCGGGACAGGGTTTCAAACACTGAAGCTTTCTTT
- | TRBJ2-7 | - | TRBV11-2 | CASSLGLTYEQYF | TGTGCCAGCAGCTTGGGCTTGACCTACGAGCAGTACTTC
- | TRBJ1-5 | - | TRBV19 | CASRSIVSKGQGSTSNQPQHF | TGTGCCAGTCGCTCTATCGTTTCGAAGGGACAAGGTTCGACTAGCAATCAGCCCCAGCATTTT
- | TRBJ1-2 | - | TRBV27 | CASRSPWADGYTF | TGTGCCAGCAGGTCACCCTGGGCGGATGGCTACACCTTC
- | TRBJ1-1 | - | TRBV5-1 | CASSWDALNTEAFF | TGCGCCAGCAGCTGGGACGCCCTGAACACTGAAGCTTTCTTT
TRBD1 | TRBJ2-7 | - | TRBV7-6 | CASSHGSGTGFYEQYF | TGTGCCAGCAGCCACGGGTCCGGGACAGGGTTTTACGAGCAGTACTTC
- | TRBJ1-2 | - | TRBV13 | CASSLRRRSYGYTF | TGTGCCAGCAGCTTAAGGCGCAGGAGCTATGGCTACACCTTC
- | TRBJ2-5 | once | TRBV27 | CASGGWRGTQYF | TGTGCCAGCGGCGGTTGGAGGGGGACCCAGTACTTC
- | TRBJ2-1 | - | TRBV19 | CASRQASSYNEQFF | TGTGCCAGCCGACAGGCTAGCTCCTACAATGAGCAGTTCTTC
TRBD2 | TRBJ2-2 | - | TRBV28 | CASSPQRLAGRNTGELFF | TGTGCCAGCAGTCCCCAAAGACTAGCGGGAAGGAACACCGGGGAGCTGTTTTTT
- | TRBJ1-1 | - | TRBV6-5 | CASSYSGWNTEAFF | TGTGCCAGCAGTTACTCGGGGTGGAACACTGAAGCTTTCTTT
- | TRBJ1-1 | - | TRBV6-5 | CASSSDTNTEAFF | TGTGCCAGCAGTAGTGACACGAACACTGAAGCTTTCTTT
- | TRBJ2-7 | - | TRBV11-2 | CASSPLLSWGYEQYF | TGTGCCAGCAGCCCCCTCCTGTCCTGGGGATACGAGCAGTACTTC
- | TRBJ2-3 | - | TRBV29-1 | CSVESQGQKTDTQYF | TGCAGCGTTGAGTCCCAGGGCCAAAAGACAGATACGCAGTATTTT
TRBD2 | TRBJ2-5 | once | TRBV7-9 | CASFGLAGAWETQYF | TGTGCCAGCTTCGGACTAGCGGGAGCCTGGGAGACCCAGTACTTC
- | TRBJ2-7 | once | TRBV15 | CATSSLTSPYEQYF | TGTGCCACCAGCAGCCTCACTAGTCCCTACGAGCAGTACTTC
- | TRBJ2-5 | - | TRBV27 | CASSLIGAQQETQYF | TGTGCCAGCAGTTTAATCGGCGCTCAACAAGAGACCCAGTACTTC
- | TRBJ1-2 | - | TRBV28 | CASSETGGGIRYGYTF | TGTGCCAGCAGTGAAACAGGCGGGGGTATTCGCTATGGCTACACCTTC
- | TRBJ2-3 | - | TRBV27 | CASSKGSRGDTQYF | TGTGCCAGCAGTAAGGGCTCCCGGGGAGATACGCAGTATTTT
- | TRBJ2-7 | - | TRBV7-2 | CASSLDSGEQYF | TGTGCCAGCAGCTTAGACAGCGGCGAGCAGTACTTC
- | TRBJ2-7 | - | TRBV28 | CASSFGPSYEQYF | TGTGCCAGCAGTTTTGGCCCATCCTACGAGCAGTACTTC
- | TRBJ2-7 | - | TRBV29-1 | CSVWEWRGDHYEQYF | TGCAGCGTTTGGGAGTGGCGGGGAGATCACTACGAGCAGTACTTC
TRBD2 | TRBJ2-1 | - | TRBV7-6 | CASSYTSGYNEQFF | TGTGCCAGCAGCTACACTAGCGGGTACAATGAGCAGTTCTTC
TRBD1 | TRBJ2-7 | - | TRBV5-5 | CASSLGVAGGNEQYF | TGTGCCAGCAGCTTGGGGGTGGCAGGGGGCAATGAGCAGTACTTC
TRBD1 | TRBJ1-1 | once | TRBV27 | CASSLTYQGATNTEAFF | TGTGCCAGCAGCCTAACTTACCAGGGGGCCACGAACACTGAAGCTTTCTTT